These 29 T cell receptor beta chains were all obtained from the same sample, sequenced in a study of shared clonotypes between healthy human individuals. As defined, naive CD8 cells were CD45RO-negative and positively selected for CCR7, with terminally differentiated effector memory CD45RA+ cells excluded. Some clones are missing from TCRdb's copy, which holds only in-frame ones; the method was immunoSEQ multiplex PCR. The profile covers a few million clones, with about 94% appearing a single time and around 1.7% taken by the ten largest. Sequenced material: naive CD8+ T cells from PBMCs. These receptors came from a young man in good health. Some clones in this sample may be carry-over from other donors' samples.

The chain links TRBV7-9 to TRBJ2-7, with 12 positions matching TRBD2. From germline, CDR1 is SEHNR and CDR2 FQNEAQ (reference sequence). The trim removed 5 bases at V and 3 bases at J, leaving 17 bases unmatched. The CDR3 contains 19 residues. This chain's CDR3 is CASSPGTSGSSTGLYEQYF. The CDR3, as DNA: TGTGCCAGCAGCCCTGGGACTAGCGGGTCTTCCACCGGGCTCTACGAGCAGTACTTC.

The genes are TRBV5-3 and TRBJ2-1, with TRBD2 identical over 11 bases. TRBV5-3 is an ORF, and what it does is uncertain. V was clipped by 4 bases and J by 9 bases; unmatched bases: 9. The CDR3 runs 15 residues. In nucleotides, the CDR3 is TGTGCCAGAAGCCTCGGGACTAGCGGTTACTCTGAGCAGTTCTTC. Translated, it gives CARSLGTSGYSEQFF.

A note on this clone: Different DNA sequences within this sample yield the same CDR3. J is TRBJ1-5 and V is TRBV4-2, with D uncertain. Trimming took off 4 bases at V and 6 bases at J, with 10 bases between the two ends. The CDR3 runs 13 residues. Germline V lookup: CDR1 LGHNA, CDR2 YNFKEQ. The CDR3 nucleotides read TGTGCCAGCAGCCCTGGAGGCAGTCAGCCCCAGCATTTT. It codes for CASSPGGSQPQHF.

This clone was seen just once. The V gene is TRBV11-2, the J gene TRBJ2-7, with unresolved D. V lost 3 bases and J lost 2, with 11 bases in between. The CDR3 sequence is 14 residues long. CDR1 and CDR2 from the germline V gene are SGHAT and FQNNGV. This CDR3 is CASSLAPPPYEQYF. CDR3 nucleotide sequence: TGTGCCAGCAGCTTGGCTCCCCCCCCCTACGAGCAGTACTTC. Combining the CDR3 with reference TRBV11-2 and TRBJ2-7 gives the whole variable domain EAGVAQSPRYKIIEKRQSVAFWCNPISGHATLYWYQQILGQGPKLLIQFQNNGVVDDSQLPKDRFSAERLKGVDSTLKIQPAKLEDSAVYLCASSLAPPPYEQYFGPGTRLTVT.

The gene calls are TRBV28 and TRBJ2-7; a weak D match, TRBD1 (5 bases). CDR3 length: 15 amino acids. V was cut by 5 bases and J by 5 bases, with 19 bases left in between. Germline V gives CDR1 MDHEN, CDR2 SYDVKM. This chain's CDR3 is CASSPFGQGDDEQYF. The CDR3 DNA follows: TGTGCCAGCAGTCCCTTTGGGCAGGGTGACGACGAGCAGTACTTC.

This rearrangement joins TRBV28 to TRBJ2-5; D is undetermined. Germline values: CDR1 MDHEN, CDR2 SYDVKM. V gave up 3 bases and J gave up 3 bases, with 20 bases separating them. The CDR3 length is 17 residues. The CDR3 region is CASSFNFLPGPKETQYF. The CDR3 DNA reads TGTGCCAGCAGTTTTAACTTTCTTCCGGGTCCCAAAGAGACCCAGTACTTC.

The J gene is TRBJ2-5, the V gene TRBV28, with D hard to call. Trimming removed 6 bases from V and 9 bases from J, with 14 bases in between. The CDR3 totals 12 residues. The germline CDR1 and CDR2 sequences are MDHEN and SYDVKM. CDR3 in DNA: TGTGCCAGCAGCCTGATAAGGGTGGCCCAGTACTTC. It is translated as CASSLIRVAQYF.

The gene calls are TRBV28 and TRBJ2-7, with 7 bases identical to TRBD1. V trimming: 3 bases; J trimming: 7 bases; junction bases outside the gene matches: 12. The germline CDR1 and CDR2 sequences are MDHEN and SYDVKM. This CDR3 spans 15 amino acids. The CDR3 loop reads CASSFLTGTPNEQYF. The CDR3 DNA is TGTGCCAGCAGTTTCTTGACAGGGACCCCTAATGAGCAGTACTTC.

This clone is a singleton in its sample. The chain is built from TRBV5-1 and TRBJ2-3; possibly TRBD2 for D (5 bases). V was clipped by 0 bases and J by 0 bases, with 8 bases between them. The CDR3 consists of 15 residues. Germline CDR1 SGHRS, CDR2 YFSETQ. The CDR3 nucleotides read TGCGCCAGCAGCTTGGTTTCGGGGAGCACAGATACGCAGTATTTT. As protein: CASSLVSGSTDTQYF.

The gene calls are TRBV9 and TRBJ1-2, with D maybe TRBD1 (5 bases). The CDR3 loop spans 17 amino acids. Germline-derived CDR1 and CDR2 are SGDLS and YYNGEE. V lost 0 bases and J lost 0, with 15 bases in between. The CDR3 here is CASSVEDGRGPNYGYTF. CDR3 sequence (DNA): TGTGCCAGCAGCGTAGAGGATGGGAGGGGACCTAACTATGGCTACACCTTC. The variable domain in full, with the rest retrieved from reference TRBV9 and TRBJ1-2, is DSGVTQTPKHLITATGQRVTLRCSPRSGDLSVYWYQQSLDQGLQFLIQYYNGEERAKGNILERFSAQQFPDLHSELNLSSLELGDSALYFCASSVEDGRGPNYGYTFGSGTRLTVV.

This clone was observed a few times. The rearrangement links TRBV9 to TRBJ1-2; D may be TRBD1 (5 bases). This CDR3 comprises 14 residues. Trimming removed 4 bases from V and 4 bases from J, with 14 bases in between. The germline gives CDR1 SGDLS, CDR2 YYNGEE. CDR3 sequence: CASSPPGRSYGYTF. CDR3 DNA: TGTGCCAGCAGCCCCCCAGGGAGAAGCTATGGCTACACCTTC.

The rearrangement links TRBV2 to TRBJ1-1; 7 bases fit TRBD1. This CDR3 has 15 amino acids. Trimming took 5 bases from V and 0 from J; bases not matched to a gene: 6. The germline CDR1 and CDR2 sequences are SNHLY and FYNNEI. The CDR3 nucleotides are TGTGCCAGCAGTCGTTCGGGACAGATGAACACTGAAGCTTTCTTT. Its protein product is CASSRSGQMNTEAFF.

The chain recombines TRBV7-8 with TRBJ2-1; tentative D call: TRBD1 (5 bases). V dropped 1 base and J dropped 6 bases, with 16 bases sitting between them. Germline CDR1 and CDR2: SGHVS and FQNEAQ. The CDR3 contains 16 residues. DNA for the CDR3: TGTGCCAGCAGCTTAGAATCCCAGGGAAGGGGCAATGAGCAGTTCTTC. Residues: CASSLESQGRGNEQFF.

V and J are TRBV7-9 and TRBJ1-5, with a weak D call TRBD1 (6 bases). The V and J ends lost 1 base and 5 bases respectively, with 12 bases between them. The CDR3 covers 15 residues. The germline V gene encodes CDR1 SEHNR and CDR2 FQNEAQ (reference sequence). In nucleotides, the CDR3 is TGTGCCAGCAGCTTAGGACAACGGACAGATCAGCCCCAGCATTTT. It specifies CASSLGQRTDQPQHF. Filled out from reference TRBV7-9 and TRBJ1-5, the complete variable domain reads DTGVSQNPRHKITKRGQNVTFRCDPISEHNRLYWYRQTLGQGPEFLTYFQNEAQLEKSRLLSDRFSAERPKGSFSTLEIQRTEQGDSAMYLCASSLGQRTDQPQHFGDGTRLSIL.

The V gene is TRBV7-9, the J gene TRBJ1-5; D not certain. The CDR3 extends over 15 amino acids. Trimming left V 3 bases short and J 2 bases short, with 11 bases between. CDR1 is SEHNR and CDR2 is FQNEAQ in the germline V gene (reference sequence). The CDR3 reads CASSFAGSGNQPQHF. The CDR3 DNA reads as TGTGCCAGCAGCTTTGCCGGTTCGGGCAATCAGCCCCAGCATTTT.

The CDR3 bases are TGTGCCACCAGCGGTTCCCCCGGGCCATCCTACGAGCAGTACTTC. Protein: CATSGSPGPSYEQYF. The chain employs TRBV15 and TRBJ2-7; D remains unclear. There are 15 residues in the CDR3. Germline V gives CDR1 LNHNV, CDR2 YYDKDF (reference sequence). V lost 5 bases and J 1 base, leaving 15 bases between the germline ends.

The chain has TRBV5-4 and TRBJ2-7, with 9 bases that match TRBD2. CDR1 and CDR2 from the germline V gene are SGHNT and YYREEE (reference sequence). The CDR3 length is 15 residues. The V gene end was trimmed by 7 bases and the J gene end by 3 bases; junction bases not matched to a gene: 11. The CDR3 protein is CASSEGVAGDYEQYF. CDR3 DNA: TGTGCCAGCTCAGAGGGGGTAGCGGGGGACTACGAGCAGTACTTC.

The chain links TRBV27 to TRBJ2-1, with TRBD1 identical over 7 bases. CDR1 MNHEY and CDR2 SMNVEV come from the germline V gene (reference sequence). The CDR3 is made up of 15 amino acids. V dropped 3 bases and J dropped 8; count of bases not matched to a gene: 10. The CDR3 DNA reads as TGTGCCAGCAGTTTCTCCCGACAGGGCGGCGATGAGCAGTTCTTC. Protein: CASSFSRQGGDEQFF.

The V and J genes are TRBV7-9 and TRBJ1-3; D is undetermined. Trimming removed 1 base at V and 7 bases at J, with 17 bases between. Looked up from germline, CDR1 is SEHNR and CDR2 is FQNEAQ (reference sequence). The length of the CDR3 is 16 residues. The CDR3 nucleotides are TGTGCCAGCAGCTTAGAAGTCTATGTGGAGGAGAACACCATATATTTT. Protein: CASSLEVYVEENTIYF. The variable domain in full, with the rest retrieved from reference TRBV7-9 and TRBJ1-3, is DTGVSQNPRHKITKRGQNVTFRCDPISEHNRLYWYRQTLGQGPEFLTYFQNEAQLEKSRLLSDRFSAERPKGSFSTLEIQRTEQGDSAMYLCASSLEVYVEENTIYFGEGSWLTVV.

DNA for the CDR3: TGTGCCAGCAGCGGCAGGGGAGTGGACCAAGAGACCCAGTACTTC. Its protein is CASSGRGVDQETQYF. The V call is TRBV5-6, the J call TRBJ2-5, with D maybe TRBD1 (6 bases). This CDR3 region has 15 residues. In germline, CDR1 is SGHDT, CDR2 YYEEEE. The V end lost 4 bases, the J end lost 0 bases, and 13 bases lay between the germline ends.

V usage is TRBV9 and J usage is TRBJ1-2; D gene unclear. The CDR3 is 15 residues long. The V end was cut by 0 bases, the J end by 4 bases, with 13 bases between. The germline gives CDR1 SGDLS, CDR2 YYNGEE. The CDR3 bases are TGTGCCAGCAGCGTAGCTTCGGGGTCGGTCTATGGCTACACCTTC. Translation gives CASSVASGSVYGYTF. Together with reference TRBV9 and TRBJ1-2, the CDR3 gives the full variable domain: DSGVTQTPKHLITATGQRVTLRCSPRSGDLSVYWYQQSLDQGLQFLIQYYNGEERAKGNILERFSAQQFPDLHSELNLSSLELGDSALYFCASSVASGSVYGYTFGSGTRLTVV.

This clone was seen just once. The sample contains more than one DNA sequence encoding this CDR3. V is TRBV27 and J is TRBJ2-7; D call uncertain. The CDR3 has 13 amino acids. The V gene's germline CDR1 is MNHEY and CDR2 SMNVEV (reference sequence). Trimming removed 2 bases from V and 2 bases from J, with 7 bases in between. CDR3 sequence (DNA): TGTGCCAGCAGTTTAGGCCCGGCCTACGAGCAGTACTTC. Its protein is CASSLGPAYEQYF.

This clone has only a few counts. This clone may be a read error of a much larger clone one base away. In the same sample, other DNA sequences code for this CDR3. V is TRBV7-9 and J is TRBJ1-5; D is undetermined. Germline V gene sequence: CDR1 SEHNR, CDR2 FQNEAQ (reference sequence). The length of the CDR3 is 12 residues. V was shortened by 4 bases and J by 6 bases, with 7 bases between the two germline ends. The CDR3 spells CASSSGGQPQHF. Here the CDR3 DNA reads TGTGCCAGCAGCTCTGGCGGTCAGCCCCAGCATTTT.

The chain employs TRBV27 and TRBJ2-3; TRBD2 agrees at 8 bases. Germline trimming cut 3 bases from V and 12 bases from J; bases unmatched to any gene: 11. Germline CDR1 is MNHEY and CDR2 is SMNVEV (reference sequence). This CDR3 comprises 14 residues. CDR3: CASSLGAGAVKQYF. CDR3 DNA: TGTGCCAGCAGTTTGGGAGCGGGAGCGGTGAAACAGTATTTT.

The J gene is TRBJ2-3, the V gene TRBV27, with 9 bases fitting TRBD2. Germline trimming cut 5 bases from V and 0 bases from J; bases unmatched to any gene: 15. Germline V CDR1 and CDR2: MNHEY, SMNVEV (reference sequence). CDR3 length: 19 residues. The CDR3 DNA follows: TGTGCCAGCAGTGGCAGCGGGGGGCCTACAGGGACTAGCACAGATACGCAGTATTTT. Residues: CASSGSGGPTGTSTDTQYF.

The count of this clone is one. The chain joins TRBV2 to TRBJ2-1, with TRBD1 as a possible D gene (5 bases). V gave up 6 bases and J gave up 7 bases, with 22 bases separating them. The germline V gene has CDR1 SNHLY and CDR2 FYNNEI. The CDR3 runs to 16 residues. The CDR3 reads CASRRPGIPRGNEQFF. CDR3 nucleotide sequence: TGTGCCAGCAGGAGACCAGGGATCCCCCGAGGAAATGAGCAGTTCTTC.

Concerning this clone: The identical CDR3 is also encoded by other nucleotide sequences in the sample. V is TRBV7-9 and J is TRBJ2-7; 10 bases fit TRBD2. This CDR3 is 14 amino acids long. J gave up 2 bases and V 2 bases, and 0 bases lay outside the gene matches. Germline V gene sequence: CDR1 SEHNR, CDR2 FQNEAQ (reference sequence). The CDR3 sequence: CASSLTSGAYEQYF. For the CDR3, the DNA is TGTGCCAGCAGCTTAACTAGCGGGGCCTACGAGCAGTACTTC.

The chain carries TRBV6-6 and TRBJ1-1, with TRBD1 matching over 7 bases. The CDR3 is 15 residues long. Looked up from germline, CDR1 is MNHNY and CDR2 is SVGAGI (reference sequence). V gave up 5 bases and J gave up 1 base; unmatched junction bases: 7. The CDR3 protein is CASSRGGYGNTEAFF. The CDR3, as DNA: TGTGCCAGCAGTAGAGGGGGCTATGGGAACACTGAAGCTTTCTTT.

This sequence joins TRBV7-9 and TRBJ1-5, with 7 bases identical to TRBD1. Trimming took 5 bases from V and 8 from J; bases not matched to a gene: 6. Germline V gene lookup returns CDR1 SEHNR and CDR2 FQNEAQ (reference sequence). The CDR3 sequence is 13 residues long. CDR3 sequence (DNA): TGTGCCAGCAGCGCGACAGGGATGGAGCCCCAGCATTTT. Protein product: CASSATGMEPQHF.